This TCR beta chain was recovered during a study of CD8 T cells in ankylosing spondylitis. Regarding the study as a whole: There was a TCR beta motif, made of several highly homologous variants, that appeared characteristic of ankylosing spondylitis blood. Before this, some motif variants had been reported in reactive arthritis synovial fluid and blood. Reportedly, disease-linked clones are significantly enriched in ankylosing spondylitis patients' matched synovial fluid. Disease-linked clones were found to be CD8+ and relatively rare in peripheral blood.

With 5 bases clipped from V and 5 bases from J, the junction kept 8 bases outside the gene matches. The germline gives CDR1 WSHSY, CDR2 SAAADI. The CDR3 loop spans 15 amino acids. TCR beta libraries were made by quantitative 5'-RACE with molecular barcodes. TCRdb re-called the 5' RACE reads with MiXCR, one entry per CDR3 protein. The sample includes 350,000 to 450,000 distinct CDR3 sequences, about 25% of them seen just once. About this clonotype: Its matching antigen is unknown.

This chain links TRBV10-2 with TRBJ2-7, with 11 positions matching TRBD2. The receptor was isolated from a male donor with ankylosing spondylitis. The sequenced material came from blood, either unsorted or a sorted T cell fraction (not recorded which). The CDR3 spells CASSRTSGSNNEQYF. The CDR3 DNA reads as TGCGCCAGCAGTCGAACTAGCGGGAGTAACAACGAGCAGTACTTC.